This is a list of T cell receptor beta chains from one sample in a study of blood T cells in healthy people across ages. TCRdb processed the 5' RACE reads anew with MiXCR; each CDR3 protein has one entry. The top ten clones hold roughly 12% of a sample with hundreds of thousands of distinct CDR3 sequences, roughly 52% of them seen once. Sequencing was done on a sample of blood. The receptors stem from a young man in good health. Each CDR3 is given with its conserved first and last residue. Clone size is not always given. Where it is, it says once, few, many or a class for expanded clones.

j_gene: TRBJ2-3
abundance: once
v_gene: TRBV4-2
CDR3aa: CASSQSLGTSREDTQYF

j_gene: TRBJ1-1
abundance: -
v_gene: TRBV3-1
CDR3aa: CASSQASFGQRNTEAFF

j_gene: TRBJ2-2
abundance: -
v_gene: TRBV12-3/TRBV12-4
CDR3aa: CASSGTGFTGELFF

j_gene: TRBJ1-4
abundance: few
v_gene: TRBV4-1
CDR3aa: CASSQDRRMVVRESEKLFF

j_gene: TRBJ1-1
abundance: few
v_gene: TRBV5-5
CDR3aa: CASSFMGTEAFF

j_gene: -
abundance: once
v_gene: TRBV20-1
CDR3aa: CSARDQRPVYEQYF

j_gene: TRBJ2-1
abundance: few
v_gene: TRBV27
CDR3aa: CASRINNEQFF

j_gene: TRBJ1-5
abundance: few
v_gene: TRBV6-2/TRBV6-3
CDR3aa: CASSYPGPQGLQHF

j_gene: TRBJ2-7
abundance: few
v_gene: TRBV7-8
CDR3aa: CASSLQGSPGYEQYF

j_gene: TRBJ1-6
abundance: -
v_gene: TRBV11-3
CDR3aa: CASSFSRGDNSPLHF

j_gene: TRBJ1-6
abundance: few
v_gene: TRBV28
CDR3aa: CASTLDGYSPLHF

j_gene: TRBJ2-1
abundance: many
v_gene: TRBV12-3/TRBV12-4
CDR3aa: CASSLGTPNEQFF

j_gene: TRBJ1-1
abundance: -
v_gene: TRBV28
CDR3aa: CASIVQGAPEAFF

j_gene: TRBJ2-5
abundance: few
v_gene: TRBV7-9
CDR3aa: CASSFRGVIQETQYF

j_gene: -
abundance: -
v_gene: TRBV20-1
CDR3aa: CSARDHGAETQYF

j_gene: TRBJ1-1
abundance: -
v_gene: TRBV5-6
CDR3aa: CASFRTGVTEAFF

j_gene: TRBJ1-1
abundance: -
v_gene: TRBV5-6
CDR3aa: CASSPPYPRGGTEAFF

j_gene: TRBJ2-3
abundance: -
v_gene: TRBV7-2
CDR3aa: CASSLNWANTDTQYF

j_gene: TRBJ1-1
abundance: few
v_gene: TRBV6-4
CDR3aa: CASRDREGTEAFF

j_gene: TRBJ1-2
abundance: many
v_gene: TRBV13
CDR3aa: CASSLGPATNYGYTF

j_gene: TRBJ2-3
abundance: many
v_gene: TRBV4-1
CDR3aa: CASSGLAYRENTDTQYF

j_gene: TRBJ1-2
abundance: -
v_gene: TRBV3-1
CDR3aa: CASSQDPDGNYGYTF

j_gene: TRBJ1-1
abundance: once
v_gene: TRBV7-2
CDR3aa: CASTRGAVNTEAFF

j_gene: TRBJ1-2
abundance: once
v_gene: TRBV6-6
CDR3aa: CASSYLGTGANYGYTF

j_gene: TRBJ2-5
abundance: once
v_gene: TRBV12-3/TRBV12-4
CDR3aa: CASSLRGSEKTQYF

j_gene: TRBJ2-3
abundance: -
v_gene: TRBV7-3
CDR3aa: CASSLSVSTGTDTQYF

j_gene: TRBJ2-3
abundance: -
v_gene: TRBV27
CDR3aa: CASSWGPSIDTQYF

j_gene: TRBJ1-5
abundance: -
v_gene: TRBV4-3
CDR3aa: CASSQEPGSNQPQHF

j_gene: TRBJ1-4
abundance: -
v_gene: TRBV7-9
CDR3aa: CASSANGRVQNEKLFF

j_gene: TRBJ1-5
abundance: -
v_gene: TRBV7-2
CDR3aa: CASSLAQGGGQPQHF

j_gene: TRBJ1-1
abundance: -
v_gene: TRBV7-2
CDR3aa: CASSLALGQLNTEAFF

j_gene: TRBJ1-2
abundance: -
v_gene: TRBV7-9
CDR3aa: CASSLASNVYGYTF

j_gene: TRBJ1-2
abundance: -
v_gene: TRBV5-1
CDR3aa: CASRVTGAKGYTF

j_gene: TRBJ1-1
abundance: few
v_gene: TRBV29-1
CDR3aa: CSVEDGAVPNTEAFF

j_gene: TRBJ2-5
abundance: few
v_gene: TRBV11-2
CDR3aa: CASSPLKGVQETQYF

j_gene: TRBJ1-2
abundance: few
v_gene: TRBV29-1
CDR3aa: CSVDPTGGYGYTF

j_gene: TRBJ1-2
abundance: few
v_gene: TRBV20-1
CDR3aa: CSARWGTPRAGYTF

j_gene: TRBJ2-7
abundance: -
v_gene: TRBV27
CDR3aa: CASSLLPDRDRGNEQYF

j_gene: -
abundance: few
v_gene: TRBV4-1
CDR3aa: CASSLSRGATDREQYF

j_gene: TRBJ2-5
abundance: -
v_gene: TRBV5-1
CDR3aa: CARSLQAENNEQYF

j_gene: TRBJ1-1
abundance: -
v_gene: TRBV6-1
CDR3aa: CASSISWTGGVRTEAFF

j_gene: TRBJ1-5
abundance: once
v_gene: TRBV10-3
CDR3aa: CAIGEGQTDQPQHF

j_gene: TRBJ2-6
abundance: few
v_gene: TRBV6-1
CDR3aa: CASSLEVTAYSGANVLTF

j_gene: TRBJ1-5
abundance: -
v_gene: TRBV10-3
CDR3aa: CAISESAREQPQHF

j_gene: TRBJ1-5
abundance: few
v_gene: TRBV12-3/TRBV12-4
CDR3aa: CASRPTGLGQPQHF

j_gene: TRBJ2-5
abundance: -
v_gene: TRBV7-2
CDR3aa: CASSRPSGNEQYF

j_gene: TRBJ2-5
abundance: -
v_gene: TRBV15
CDR3aa: CATSRVTGPRRETQYF

j_gene: TRBJ2-1
abundance: -
v_gene: TRBV4-3
CDR3aa: CASSQDRRQGVGEQFF

j_gene: TRBJ1-2
abundance: few
v_gene: TRBV20-1
CDR3aa: CSARWGAPYGYTF

j_gene: TRBJ2-4
abundance: few
v_gene: TRBV11-1
CDR3aa: CASSLEGNPLAKNIQYF

j_gene: TRBJ1-5
abundance: -
v_gene: TRBV5-1
CDR3aa: CASRESLNQPQHF